The rows below give T cell receptor beta chains drawn from one sample of a study of cytomegalovirus exposure and HLA in healthy donors. Method: immunoSEQ multiplex PCR; TCRdb's copy keeps in-frame clones and lacks some. The sample lists about 160,000 clones, 75% to 90% seen once, with about 2.1% in the top ten. Sequencing used PBMCs. The receptors stem from a woman in her late teens or twenties in good health and CMV-seronegative. Each CDR3 is given with its conserved first and last residue. D genes are given only for firm matches. Where a row states a size, it is once, few, many or the class of an expanded clone; other rows omit it.

TRBJ2-7 | TRBV7-9 | TRBD1 | - | CASSWTGGNPDEQYF | TGTGCCAGCAGCTGGACAGGGGGCAATCCTGACGAGCAGTACTTC
TRBJ2-7 | TRBV25-1 | TRBD1 | - | CASSGRGKTGLNYEQYF | TGTGCCAGCAGCGGACGGGGAAAGACAGGGCTGAACTACGAGCAGTACTTC
TRBJ1-4 | TRBV7-2 | - | - | CASSLDRATNEKLFF | TGTGCCAGCAGCTTAGACAGGGCAACTAATGAAAAACTGTTTTTT
TRBJ2-7 | TRBV5-1 | - | few | CASSLGGDYEQYF | TGCGCCAGCAGCTTGGGGGGGGACTACGAGCAGTACTTC
TRBJ2-5 | TRBV27 | TRBD1 | - | CASSDRDGQETQYF | TGTGCCAGCAGTGACAGGGATGGCCAAGAGACCCAGTACTTC
TRBJ1-2 | TRBV5-1 | TRBD1 | - | CASSSRDRANYGYTF | TGCGCCAGCAGCTCCCGGGACAGGGCCAACTATGGCTACACCTTC
TRBJ2-1 | TRBV5-5 | TRBD2 | - | CASSLWEGRKQFF | TGTGCCAGCAGCCTATGGGAGGGGCGAAAGCAGTTCTTC
TRBJ1-4 | TRBV6-1 | - | - | CASSGRQAPSINEKLFF | TGTGCCAGCAGTGGAAGACAGGCGCCTTCGATAAATGAAAAACTGTTTTTT
TRBJ1-5 | TRBV30 | - | - | CAWSPAPEVPQHF | TGTGCCTGGAGTCCCGCTCCCGAGGTACCCCAGCATTTT
TRBJ1-1 | TRBV18 | TRBD1 | - | CASSQTGGIEAFF | TGTGCCAGCTCACAGACAGGGGGCATTGAAGCTTTCTTT
TRBJ2-1 | TRBV7-3 | TRBD2 | few | CASSLNIGGGAREQFF | TGTGCCAGCAGCTTAAATATAGGCGGGGGGGCTAGGGAGCAGTTCTTC
TRBJ2-7 | TRBV27 | TRBD1 | - | CASRGQAIYEQYF | TGTGCCAGCAGGGGACAGGCGATCTACGAGCAGTACTTC
TRBJ2-2 | TRBV29-1 | - | - | CSVGHPNTGELFF | TGCAGCGTTGGACACCCGAACACCGGGGAGCTGTTTTTT
TRBJ1-2 | TRBV7-3 | - | - | CASSPEVRLAGYYGYTF | TGTGCCAGCAGCCCCGAGGTTCGGTTAGCCGGTTACTATGGCTACACCTTC
TRBJ1-2 | TRBV19 | TRBD1 | - | CASSIDRGLGGYTF | TGTGCCAGTAGTATCGACAGGGGGCTAGGTGGCTACACCTTC
TRBJ1-2 | TRBV6-5 | - | - | CASSRDSGYGYTF | TGTGCCAGCAGTCGGGACTCCGGCTATGGCTACACCTTC
TRBJ2-3 | TRBV6-4 | TRBD2 | few | CASSASGSTDTQYF | TGTGCCAGCAGTGCTAGCGGGAGCACAGATACGCAGTATTTT
TRBJ2-3 | TRBV7-9 | TRBD1 | - | CASSFYRGWTDTQYF | TGTGCCAGCAGCTTTTACAGGGGGTGGACAGATACGCAGTATTTT
TRBJ1-3 | TRBV5-5 | - | - | CASSLGRNSGNTIYF | TGTGCCAGCAGCTTGGGCAGAAACTCTGGAAACACCATATATTTT
TRBJ2-5 | TRBV5-1 | TRBD1 | few | CASSLHRGETQYF | TGCGCCAGCAGCCTACACAGGGGCGAGACCCAGTACTTC